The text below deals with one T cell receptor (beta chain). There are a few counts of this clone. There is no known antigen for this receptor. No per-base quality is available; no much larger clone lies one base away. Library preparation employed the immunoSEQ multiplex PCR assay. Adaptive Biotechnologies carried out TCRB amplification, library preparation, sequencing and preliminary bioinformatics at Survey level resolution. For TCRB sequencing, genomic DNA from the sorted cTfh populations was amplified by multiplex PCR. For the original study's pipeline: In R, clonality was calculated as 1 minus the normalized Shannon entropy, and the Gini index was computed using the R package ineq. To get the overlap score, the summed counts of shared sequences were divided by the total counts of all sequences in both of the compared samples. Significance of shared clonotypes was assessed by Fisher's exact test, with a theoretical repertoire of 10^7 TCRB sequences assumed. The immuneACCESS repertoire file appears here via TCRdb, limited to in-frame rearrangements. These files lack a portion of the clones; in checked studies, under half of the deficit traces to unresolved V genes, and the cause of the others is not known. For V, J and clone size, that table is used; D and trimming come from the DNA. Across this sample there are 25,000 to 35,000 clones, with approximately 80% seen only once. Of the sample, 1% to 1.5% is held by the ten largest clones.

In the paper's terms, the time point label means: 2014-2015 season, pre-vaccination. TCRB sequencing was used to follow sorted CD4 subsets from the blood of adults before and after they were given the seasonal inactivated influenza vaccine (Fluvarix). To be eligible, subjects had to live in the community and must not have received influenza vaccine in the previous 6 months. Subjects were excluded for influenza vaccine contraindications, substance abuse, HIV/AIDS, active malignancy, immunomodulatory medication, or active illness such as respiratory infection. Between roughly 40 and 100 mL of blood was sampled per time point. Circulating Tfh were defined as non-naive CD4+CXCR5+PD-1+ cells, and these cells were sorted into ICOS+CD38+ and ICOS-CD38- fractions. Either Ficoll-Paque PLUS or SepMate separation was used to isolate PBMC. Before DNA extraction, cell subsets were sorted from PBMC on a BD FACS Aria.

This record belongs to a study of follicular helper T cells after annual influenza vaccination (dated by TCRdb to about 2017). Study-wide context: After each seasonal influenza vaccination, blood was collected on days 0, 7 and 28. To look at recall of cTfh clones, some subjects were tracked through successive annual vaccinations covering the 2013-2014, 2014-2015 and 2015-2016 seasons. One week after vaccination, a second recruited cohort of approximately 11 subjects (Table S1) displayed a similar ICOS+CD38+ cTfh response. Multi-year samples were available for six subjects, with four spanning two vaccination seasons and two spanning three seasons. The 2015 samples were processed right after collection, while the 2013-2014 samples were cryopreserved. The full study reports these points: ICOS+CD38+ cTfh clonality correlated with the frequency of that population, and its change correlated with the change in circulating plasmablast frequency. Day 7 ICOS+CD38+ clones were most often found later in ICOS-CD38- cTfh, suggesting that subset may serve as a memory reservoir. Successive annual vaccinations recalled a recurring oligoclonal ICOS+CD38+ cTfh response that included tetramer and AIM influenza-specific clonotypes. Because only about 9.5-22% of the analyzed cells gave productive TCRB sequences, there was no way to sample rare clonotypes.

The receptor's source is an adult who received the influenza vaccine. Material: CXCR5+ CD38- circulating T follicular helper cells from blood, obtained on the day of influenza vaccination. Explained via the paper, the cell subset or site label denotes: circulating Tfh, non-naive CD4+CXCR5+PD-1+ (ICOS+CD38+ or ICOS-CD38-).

The CDR3: CASSPYRETGRDEKLFF. The DNA sequence is TGTGCCAGCTCACCCTACAGGGAGACCGGGCGCGATGAAAAACTGTTTTTT. The sequence joins TRBV18 to TRBJ1-4; the D segment could be TRBD1, given 6 matching bases. Including cysteine and phenylalanine, the CDR3 has 17 amino acids. Only CDR3 DNA remains: 51 bases, in frame from the first base. The germline V gene provides CDR1 KGHSH and CDR2 LQKENI. Deletion took 3 bases off V and 6 bases off J, with a span of 20 bases between the germline ends.